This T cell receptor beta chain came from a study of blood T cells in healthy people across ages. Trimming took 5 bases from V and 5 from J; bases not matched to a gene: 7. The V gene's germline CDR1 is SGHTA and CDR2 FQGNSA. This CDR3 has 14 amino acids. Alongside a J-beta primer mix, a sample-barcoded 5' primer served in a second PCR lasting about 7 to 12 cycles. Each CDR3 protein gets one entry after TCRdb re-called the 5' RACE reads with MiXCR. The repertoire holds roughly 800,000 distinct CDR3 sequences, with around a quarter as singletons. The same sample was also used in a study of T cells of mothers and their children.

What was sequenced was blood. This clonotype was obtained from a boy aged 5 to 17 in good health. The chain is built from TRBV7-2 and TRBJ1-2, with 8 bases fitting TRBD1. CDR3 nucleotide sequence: TGTGCCAGCAGCCCCCTTGGGACAGGTTATGGCTACACCTTC. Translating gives CASSPLGTGYGYTF.